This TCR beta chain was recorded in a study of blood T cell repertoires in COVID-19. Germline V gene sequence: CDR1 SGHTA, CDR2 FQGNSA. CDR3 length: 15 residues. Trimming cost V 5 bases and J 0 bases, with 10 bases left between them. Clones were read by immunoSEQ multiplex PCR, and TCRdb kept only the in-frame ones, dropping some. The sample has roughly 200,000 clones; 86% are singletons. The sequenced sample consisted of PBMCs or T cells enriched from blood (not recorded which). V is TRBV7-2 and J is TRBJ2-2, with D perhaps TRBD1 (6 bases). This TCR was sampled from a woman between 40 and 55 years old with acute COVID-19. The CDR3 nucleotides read TGTGCCAGCAGCAACGCAGGGGCGAACACCGGGGAGCTGTTTTTT. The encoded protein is CASSNAGANTGELFF.